The 18 T cell receptor beta chains given below trace back to one sample, sequenced in a study of blood T cells in healthy people across ages. A second PCR of 7 to 11 cycles used a sample-barcoded 5' primer and a J-beta primer mix. Via MiXCR, TCRdb re-called the 5' RACE reads, giving one row per CDR3 protein. The sample includes 900,000 to 950,000 distinct CDR3 sequences, 25% to 35% of them seen just once. Separately, the same data were catalogued under a study of T cells of mothers and their children.

Sequencing was carried out using blood. These receptors were obtained from a woman aged 40-49 years in good health.

This sequence joins TRBV19 and TRBJ2-1; 8 nucleotides agree with TRBD2. V was pared by 6 bases and J by 3 bases, with 4 bases of the junction left unmatched. Germline CDR1 is LNHDA and CDR2 is SQIVND (reference sequence). The CDR3 totals 14 residues. CDR3 in DNA: TGTGCCAGTAGGCGGGGGGCCCTCTACAATGAGCAGTTCTTC. It is translated as CASRRGALYNEQFF.

The chain uses TRBV7-2 and TRBJ2-1; D tentatively fits TRBD1 or TRBD2 (5 bases each). Germline CDR1 reads SGHTA; CDR2 reads FQGNSA. The germline V and J ends were trimmed by 6 bases and 5 bases, with 8 bases remaining between them. The CDR3 length is 12 residues. The CDR3 spells CASRGRNNEQFF. CDR3 sequence (DNA): TGTGCCAGCAGGGGACGTAACAATGAGCAGTTCTTC.

This chain connects TRBV6-5 to TRBJ2-1, with D perhaps TRBD1 (5 bases). The CDR3 loop spans 14 amino acids. The germline V gene has CDR1 MNHEY and CDR2 SVGAGI. The V and J ends lost 5 bases and 3 bases respectively, with 11 bases between them. CDR3: CASSTDRDYNEQFF. The CDR3 bases are TGTGCCAGCAGTACCGACAGAGACTACAATGAGCAGTTCTTC.

This clonotype was detected only a few times. A clone one base away is much larger, so this may be a read error. V is TRBV14 and J is TRBJ1-2; tentative D call: TRBD1 (6 bases). The ends were cut back, 4 bases at V and 7 bases at J, with 13 bases in the middle. The CDR3 totals 13 residues. Germline-derived CDR1 and CDR2 are SGHDN and FVKESK. The CDR3 reads CASSPDRRGGYTF. The CDR3 DNA reads TGTGCCAGCAGCCCAGACAGGCGGGGTGGCTACACCTTC.

The CDR3 DNA sequence: TGCGCCAGCAGCTTGGAATACCCTATAAGCACAGATACGCAGTATTTT. Translation: CASSLEYPISTDTQYF. The rearrangement uses TRBV5-1 and TRBJ2-3; D remains unclear. The CDR3 loop spans 16 amino acids. The germline CDR1 and CDR2 sequences are SGHRS and YFSETQ. Trimming left V 0 bases short and J 0 bases short, with 11 bases between.

V is TRBV7-2 and J is TRBJ1-1; the D is unclear. CDR1 and CDR2 (germline): SGHTA, FQGNSA. V was trimmed by 2 bases and J by 1 base, leaving 11 bases between them. The CDR3 is made up of 15 amino acids. The DNA of the CDR3 is TGTGCCAGCAGCTTAAGTCCCGCGCCGAACACTGAAGCTTTCTTT. This sequence encodes CASSLSPAPNTEAFF.

This clonotype was seen only a few times. A much larger clone sits a single nucleotide away, making a read error possible. This chain links TRBV20-1 with TRBJ1-4; D is unclear. Germline V gene lookup returns CDR1 DFQATT and CDR2 SNEGSKA (reference sequence). The length of the CDR3 is 12 residues. CDR3 region: CRTEQTNEKLFF. Written as DNA, the CDR3 is TGCAGGACCGAACAGACTAATGAAAAACTGTTTTTT.

As for this clonotype: A much larger clonotype is one base distant, so this may be a read error. This chain connects TRBV6-2 or TRBV6-3 to TRBJ2-1; 9 positions match TRBD1. The CDR3 totals 14 residues. Germline V gene lookup returns CDR1 MNHEY and CDR2 SVGEGT. CDR3 in amino acids: CGSRGTGNFNEQFF. The CDR3 nucleotides are TGTGGCAGCAGGGGGACAGGGAATTTCAATGAGCAGTTCTTC.

This clonotype was seen at least ten times. V gene TRBV7-2 combines with J gene TRBJ2-7, with 9 bases lining up with TRBD1. The CDR3 is 14 amino acids. Trimming cost V 6 bases and J 3 bases; bases outside gene matches: 6. The germline gives CDR1 SGHTA, CDR2 FQGNSA. The CDR3 region has the DNA TGTGCCAGCAGTTTCCCGGGACAGGGCTACGAGCAGTACTTC. Amino acid sequence: CASSFPGQGYEQYF.

This clonotype appeared a few times. At one boundary the junction diverges from the germline segment, which might be a read error. The chain uses TRBV11-2 and TRBJ2-7, with 8 nucleotides matching TRBD1. Per germline, CDR1 SGHAT and CDR2 FQNNGV. This CDR3 is built from 15 residues. In DNA, the CDR3 is TGTGCCAGCAGCCCCGGACAGGGAGGCTCCTACGAGCGGTACTTC. It codes for CASSPGQGGSYERYF.

Regarding this clonotype: An end of the junction differs from the germline gene, which may be a read error. DNA of the CDR3: TGTGCCAGCAGCCCATACCAAGGGACCCAGTACTTC. It specifies CASSPYQGTQYF. The V gene is TRBV7-2, the J gene TRBJ2-5; D is unresolved. Germline V lookup: CDR1 SGHTA, CDR2 FQGNSA. The CDR3 is made up of 12 amino acids.

In this sample, this clonotype turned up a few times. The V gene is TRBV9, the J gene TRBJ2-1, with unresolved D. Germline CDR1 SGDLS, CDR2 YYNGEE. With 4 bases removed from V and 0 bases from J, the gap between germline ends came to 11 bases. The CDR3 contains 15 residues. The CDR3 loop reads CASSSQVGSYNEQFF. The CDR3 DNA follows: TGTGCCAGCAGCTCTCAGGTCGGCTCCTACAATGAGCAGTTCTTC.

This clonotype occurred many times. The CDR3 loop is CASSYGNSNQPQHF. The CDR3 DNA sequence: TGTGCCAGCAGTTACGGGAACAGCAATCAGCCCCAGCATTTT. V is TRBV6-6 and J is TRBJ1-5; D unclear. The ends were cut back, 2 bases at V and 1 base at J, with 6 bases in the middle. This CDR3 comprises 14 residues. Germline V CDR1 and CDR2: MNHNY, SVGAGI (reference sequence).

This clonotype was picked up many times. Relative to the germline gene, one junction end is altered; a read error may explain this. The rearrangement uses TRBV7-2 and TRBJ1-2, with D tentatively TRBD1 (6 bases). CDR1 is SGHTA and CDR2 is FQGNSA in the germline V gene. The CDR3 is 13 residues long. CDR3 loop: CASSLGGIYGYTF. The CDR3 DNA reads TGTGCCAGCAGTTTAGGGGGGATCTATGGCTACACCTTC.

V usage is TRBV19 and J usage is TRBJ1-1, with D tentatively TRBD1 (6 bases). The CDR3 length is 13 residues. V was shortened by 6 bases and J by 3 bases, with 11 bases between the two germline ends. CDR1 and CDR2 (germline): LNHDA, SQIVND (reference sequence). CDR3 amino acids: CASRNQGYTEAFF. CDR3 DNA sequence: TGTGCCAGTAGAAATCAGGGGTACACTGAAGCTTTCTTT. The full variable domain, completed using reference TRBV19 and TRBJ1-1, is DGGITQSPKYLFRKEGQNVTLSCEQNLNHDAMYWYRQDPGQGLRLIYYSQIVNDFQKGDIAEGYSVSREKKESFPLTVTSAQKNPTAFYLCASRNQGYTEAFFGQGTRLTVV.

This clonotype occurred many times. J is TRBJ2-7 and V is TRBV4-1; D may be TRBD1 (6 bases). Germline-derived CDR1 and CDR2 are MGHRA and YSYEKL. CDR3 length equals 15 residues. V lost 5 bases and J lost 2, with 16 bases in between. The CDR3 DNA reads as TGCGCCAGCAGCTACCAGAATACAGGGACCTACGAGCAGTACTTC. This translates into CASSYQNTGTYEQYF.

V gene TRBV7-2 combines with J gene TRBJ2-1, with 8 bases matching TRBD1. The CDR3 has 14 amino acids. The ends lost 6 bases at V and 4 bases at J; junction bases unmatched: 5. Germline values: CDR1 SGHTA, CDR2 FQGNSA. CDR3 bases: TGTGCCAGCAGGAGGACAGGGTTGTACAATGAGCAGTTCTTC. This sequence encodes CASRRTGLYNEQFF.

This clonotype has a handful of counts. The chain recombines TRBV5-1 with TRBJ2-1; the D is unclear. The CDR3 extends over 14 amino acids. V dropped 4 bases and J dropped 5 bases, with 13 bases sitting between them. Germline V gene data show CDR1 as SGHRS and CDR2 as YFSETQ. CDR3 sequence (DNA): TGCGCCAGCAGCGAGAGAACAATCCACAATGAGCAGTTCTTC. Translated, it gives CASSERTIHNEQFF.